This T cell receptor (beta chain) is from a study of tumor and adjacent non-tumor tissue in lung cancer. On this clonotype itself: At one end, the junction sequence differs from germline, possibly due to a read error.

No cell sorting was done before RNA was extracted from the tissue. More than 3 cm separated this lung sample from the edge of the tumor. Three rounds of nested PCR, following a modified ARM-PCR protocol, produced the TCRbeta library. A single record per CDR3 protein comes from TCRdb applying MiXCR to the multiplex PCR reads. Among some 100,000 distinct CDR3 sequences, around three fifths were seen once, and the ten largest hold less than 20%. The origin of this receptor is a man aged 25-45 years with non-small cell lung cancer. The sequencing sample was made of distant non-tumor lung tissue.

CDR3 nucleotides: TGCGCCAGTAGCCCTACCCCCTCTGGGGCCAACGTCCTGACTTTC. Translation gives CASSPTPSGANVLTF. The chain is built from TRBV4-3 and TRBJ2-6; D is unclear. This CDR3 spans 15 amino acids. In germline, CDR1 is LGHNA, CDR2 YSLEER.